The present T cell receptor (beta chain) was sequenced within a study of cytomegalovirus exposure and HLA in healthy donors. Note on this clone: Its antigen is currently unknown.

Regarding the study as a whole: Associated with cytomegalovirus, according to the listing, were some 150 TCR beta chains.

Sequencing used immunoSEQ multiplex PCR; TCRdb keeps in-frame clones, though not all of them. This table has 150,000 to 200,000 clones, about 82% appearing once. This CDR3 has 17 residues. The V gene end was trimmed by 0 bases and the J gene end by 3 bases; junction bases not matched to a gene: 5. Germline V gene sequence: CDR1 SGHVS, CDR2 FQNEAQ. Source material: PBMCs. This chain uses TRBV7-8 with TRBJ1-4; 9 nucleotides align to TRBD1. The receptor was derived from a man aged 25-45 years in good health and CMV-seropositive. CDR3 sequence: CASSLALDRGPNEKLFF. CDR3 nucleotide sequence: TGTGCCAGCAGCTTAGCGTTGGACAGGGGACCTAATGAAAAACTGTTTTTT.